One sample yielded the 15 T cell receptor beta chains listed below, sequenced in a study of radiation and T cells in renal cell carcinoma. Indicated treatment: 15 Gy SBRT to primary tumor, nephrectomy 4 weeks later. Some clones are missing from TCRdb's copy, which holds only in-frame ones; the method was immunoSEQ multiplex PCR. The sample yields just over 15,000 clones, over 60% seen once. Material: tumor tissue, obtained from a patient whose treatment included radiotherapy and nephrectomy. Source of these receptors: a woman between 65 and 79 years old with renal cell carcinoma.

The CDR3, as DNA: TGTGCCAGCATAGAAAACACTGAAGCTTTCTTT. Its translation is CASIENTEAFF. The chain couples TRBV6-1 to TRBJ1-1; D gene unclear. From germline, CDR1 is MNHNS and CDR2 SASEGT. This CDR3 contains 11 residues. Deletions cut 7 bases from V and 2 bases from J, with 5 bases between.

V and J are TRBV6-5 and TRBJ2-3; the D gene could be TRBD1 or TRBD2 (5 bases each). V was clipped by 2 bases and J by 0 bases, with 12 bases between them. The germline V gene encodes CDR1 MNHEY and CDR2 SVGAGI. The CDR3 totals 16 residues. CDR3 coding DNA: TGTGCCAGCAGTTACGCCCGGGGCGGGAGCACAGATACGCAGTATTTT. This encodes CASSYARGGSTDTQYF.

The chain is built from TRBV7-2 and TRBJ2-1, with D possibly TRBD1 on 7 matching bases. The CDR3 contains 15 residues. Germline V lookup: CDR1 SGHTA, CDR2 FQGNSA. V was cut by 1 base and J by 2 bases, with 9 bases left in between. This chain's CDR3 is CASSLGRGAYNEQFF. The CDR3 bases are TGTGCCAGCAGCTTAGGCAGGGGGGCCTACAATGAGCAGTTCTTC.

The chain joins TRBV10-3 to TRBJ2-3; TRBD2 agrees at 15 bases. V dropped 4 bases and J dropped 4; count of bases not matched to a gene: 12. Germline V gene sequence: CDR1 ENHRY, CDR2 SYGVKD. This CDR3 has 19 residues. The CDR3 spells CAISGRPGLAGGEADTQYF. In nucleotides, the CDR3 is TGTGCCATCAGTGGACGCCCCGGACTAGCGGGGGGGGAGGCAGATACGCAGTATTTT.

The V and J genes are TRBV9 and TRBJ2-3, with D perhaps matching TRBD1 (6 bases). CDR3 length: 15 amino acids. V lost 4 bases, J lost 2 bases, and 14 bases lay in between. Germline V CDR1 and CDR2: SGDLS, YYNGEE. This CDR3 is CASSPRGQSTDTQYF. CDR3 bases: TGTGCCAGCAGCCCTAGAGGACAGTCCACAGATACGCAGTATTTT.

The genes are TRBV9 and TRBJ1-1, with TRBD1 identical over 7 bases. V shed 1 base, J shed 3 bases, and the junction held 0 bases outside the gene matches. This CDR3 comprises 13 residues. Germline CDR1 and CDR2: SGDLS and YYNGEE. The CDR3 nucleotides read TGTGCCAGCAGCGTACAGGGGGACACTGAAGCTTTCTTT. This gives the protein CASSVQGDTEAFF.

The chain is built from TRBV7-6 and TRBJ2-1, with 10 bases lining up with TRBD2. After removal of 2 bases from V and 7 bases from J, the junction contained 5 bases not matched to a gene. The germline CDR1 and CDR2 sequences are SGHVS and FNYEAQ. The CDR3 totals 15 residues. CDR3 coding DNA: TGTGCCAGCAGCTTAATCAGCGGGAGGGGGAATGAGCAGTTCTTC. It translates to CASSLISGRGNEQFF. The full variable domain, with the rest looked up from reference TRBV7-6 and TRBJ2-1, is GAGVSQSPRYKVTKRGQDVALRCDPISGHVSLYWYRQALGQGPEFLTYFNYEAQQDKSGLPNDRFSAERPEGSISTLTIQRTEQRDSAMYRCASSLISGRGNEQFFGPGTRLTVL.

V usage is TRBV6-6 and J usage is TRBJ1-3; the D is unclear. The CDR3 runs to 14 residues. The ends were cut back, 2 bases at V and 4 bases at J, with 9 bases in the middle. Germline CDR1 reads MNHNY; CDR2 reads SVGAGI (reference sequence). CDR3 loop: CASSYLDYGNTIYF. CDR3 in DNA: TGTGCCAGCAGTTACCTAGACTACGGAAACACCATATATTTT.

This clone was seen only a few times. This chain uses TRBV19 with TRBJ1-2; D is unclear. V was pared by 8 bases and J by 4 bases, with 14 bases between. Per the germline V gene, CDR1 is LNHDA and CDR2 is SQIVND (reference sequence). The CDR3 sequence is 13 residues long. CDR3 nucleotide sequence: TGTGCCAGTTGGCCGGGGAGGGCCTATGGCTACACCTTC. Encoded protein: CASWPGRAYGYTF. Together with reference TRBV19 and TRBJ1-2, the CDR3 gives the full variable domain: DGGITQSPKYLFRKEGQNVTLSCEQNLNHDAMYWYRQDPGQGLRLIYYSQIVNDFQKGDIAEGYSVSREKKESFPLTVTSAQKNPTAFYLCASWPGRAYGYTFGSGTRLTVV.

The chain recombines TRBV2 with TRBJ1-1, with a tentative D call TRBD1 (5 bases). Germline V gives CDR1 SNHLY, CDR2 FYNNEI. The CDR3 has 16 residues. With 1 base removed from V and 5 bases from J, the gap between germline ends came to 17 bases. CDR3 bases: TGTGCCAGCAGTGAAGGGGGGGGATCGATGGGTACTGAAGCTTTCTTT. Translation: CASSEGGGSMGTEAFF.

The rearrangement links TRBV19 to TRBJ2-1; D might be TRBD1 (5 bases). V dropped 3 bases and J dropped 6 bases, with 12 bases sitting between them. The germline CDR1 and CDR2 sequences are LNHDA and SQIVND (reference sequence). The CDR3 spans 14 residues. The CDR3 DNA reads as TGTGCCAGTAGTATTCGAGGACACAGCAATGAGCAGTTCTTC. It specifies CASSIRGHSNEQFF.

V is TRBV20-1 and J is TRBJ2-1, with D hard to call. The CDR3 loop spans 11 amino acids. In germline, CDR1 is DFQATT, CDR2 SNEGSKA (reference sequence). V lost 3 bases, J lost 13 bases, and 13 bases lay in between. Here the CDR3 reads CSASLAPIQFF. DNA for the CDR3: TGCAGTGCTAGCCTCGCGCCCATACAGTTCTTC.

J is TRBJ1-2 and V is TRBV2, with TRBD1 identical over 9 bases. The CDR3 runs to 20 residues. The ends lost 6 bases at V and 4 bases at J; junction bases unmatched: 24. CDR1 is SNHLY and CDR2 is FYNNEI in the germline V gene. DNA for the CDR3: TGTGCCAGCAGCGGGAATGATTTGCCGGGACAGGGAAGGGGGGCCTATGGCTACACCTTC. Its protein is CASSGNDLPGQGRGAYGYTF.

The chain employs TRBV5-1 and TRBJ2-1; perhaps TRBD1 as D (6 bases). V was shortened by 3 bases and J by 2 bases, with 18 bases between the two germline ends. The CDR3 sequence is 17 residues long. CDR1 is SGHRS and CDR2 is YFSETQ in the germline V gene. The CDR3, as DNA: TGCGCCAGCAGCTCTGAGACGGGACAAGTCCCCTACAATGAGCAGTTCTTC. Amino acids: CASSSETGQVPYNEQFF. The entire variable domain, with the rest obtained from reference TRBV5-1 and TRBJ2-1, is as follows: KAGVTQTPRYLIKTRGQQVTLSCSPISGHRSVSWYQQTPGQGLQFLFEYFSETQRNKGNFPGRFSGRQFSNSRSEMNVSTLELGDSALYLCASSSETGQVPYNEQFFGPGTRLTVL.

V is TRBV19 and J is TRBJ2-1; D ambiguous. V lost 0 bases and J lost 9, with 9 bases in between. The germline CDR1 and CDR2 sequences are LNHDA and SQIVND (reference sequence). This CDR3 spans 13 amino acids. CDR3 residues: CASSIETGVEQFF. Written as DNA, the CDR3 is TGTGCCAGTAGTATAGAAACTGGCGTTGAGCAGTTCTTC. Supplemented by reference TRBV19 and TRBJ2-1, the full variable domain reads DGGITQSPKYLFRKEGQNVTLSCEQNLNHDAMYWYRQDPGQGLRLIYYSQIVNDFQKGDIAEGYSVSREKKESFPLTVTSAQKNPTAFYLCASSIETGVEQFFGPGTRLTVL.